This TCR beta chain emerged from a study of human T cells and chemical hapten exposure. One entry per CDR3 protein, called by TCRdb with MiXCR from the 5' RACE reads. The table lists tens of thousands of distinct CDR3 sequences, less than 9.5% of them singletons. CDR3 size: 14 residues. The ends were cut back, 4 bases at V and 1 base at J, with 10 bases in the middle. Germline values: CDR1 MNHEY, CDR2 SMNVEV (reference sequence). The template was total RNA from unfractionated whole blood. This clonotype was observed many times. The rearrangement joins TRBV27 to TRBJ1-2, with D uncertain. This TCR derives from a male donor in good health. The CDR3 reads CASSSATVNYGYTF. The CDR3 nucleotides read TGTGCCAGCAGTTCCGCGACTGTTAACTATGGCTACACCTTC.